This record concerns one T cell receptor (beta chain) sequence. This CDR3 is 14 amino acids long. The germline V gene has CDR1 MNHNY and CDR2 SVGAGI (reference sequence). V was clipped by 3 bases and J by 7 bases, with 13 bases between them. TCRdb reprocessed the RT-PCR reads via MiXCR and lists one record per CDR3 protein. The sample carries about 700,000 distinct CDR3 sequences, 12% to 15% recorded once. Source material: memory CD4+ T cells from blood. The chain couples TRBV6-6 to TRBJ1-5; D not resolved. This clonotype was obtained from a female donor in good health, serving as a healthy control. The CDR3 sequence is CASSYKGLGQPQHF. CDR3 DNA: TGTGCCAGCAGTTATAAAGGGCTAGGGCAGCCCCAGCATTTT.